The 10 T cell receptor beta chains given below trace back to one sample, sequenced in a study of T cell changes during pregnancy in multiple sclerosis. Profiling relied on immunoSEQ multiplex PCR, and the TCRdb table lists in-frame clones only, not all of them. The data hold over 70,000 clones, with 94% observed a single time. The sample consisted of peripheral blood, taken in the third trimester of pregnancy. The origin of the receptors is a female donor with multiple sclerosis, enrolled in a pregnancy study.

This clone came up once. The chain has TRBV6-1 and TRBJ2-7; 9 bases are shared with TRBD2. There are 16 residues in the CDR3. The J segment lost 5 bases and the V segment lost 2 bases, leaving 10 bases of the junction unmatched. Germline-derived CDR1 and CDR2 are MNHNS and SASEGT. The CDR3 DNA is TGTGCCAGCAGTGAATTTAGTAGCGGGAGCCCCCACGAGCAGTACTTC. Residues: CASSEFSSGSPHEQYF.

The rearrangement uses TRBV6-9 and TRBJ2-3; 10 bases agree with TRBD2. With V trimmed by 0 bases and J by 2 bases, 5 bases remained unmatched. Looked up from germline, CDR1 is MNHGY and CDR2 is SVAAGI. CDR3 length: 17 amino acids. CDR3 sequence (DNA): TGTGCCAGCAGTTATTCGAGTAGCGGGAGGTTCACAGATACGCAGTATTTT. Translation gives CASSYSSSGRFTDTQYF.

DNA for the CDR3: TGTGCCAGCAGCGTAGGAGGCGGGAAAACAGATACGCAGTATTTT. Its translation: CASSVGGGKTDTQYF. The chain combines TRBV9 with TRBJ2-3, with D perhaps matching TRBD2 (6 bases). Trimming took 0 bases from V and 3 from J, leaving 11 bases between them. The CDR3 has 15 amino acids. Germline assignment: CDR1 SGDLS and CDR2 YYNGEE.

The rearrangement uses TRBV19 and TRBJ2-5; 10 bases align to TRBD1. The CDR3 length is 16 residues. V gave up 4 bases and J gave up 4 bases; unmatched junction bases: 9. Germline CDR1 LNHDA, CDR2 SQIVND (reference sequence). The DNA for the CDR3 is TGTGCCAGTAGTACCCGACGGGGACAGGGGAGAGAGACCCAGTACTTC. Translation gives CASSTRRGQGRETQYF. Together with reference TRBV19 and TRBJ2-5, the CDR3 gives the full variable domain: DGGITQSPKYLFRKEGQNVTLSCEQNLNHDAMYWYRQDPGQGLRLIYYSQIVNDFQKGDIAEGYSVSREKKESFPLTVTSAQKNPTAFYLCASSTRRGQGRETQYFGPGTRLLVL.

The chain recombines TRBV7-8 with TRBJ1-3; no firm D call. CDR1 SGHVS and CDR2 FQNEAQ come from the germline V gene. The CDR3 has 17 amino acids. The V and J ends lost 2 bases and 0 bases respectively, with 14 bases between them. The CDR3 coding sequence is TGTGCCAGCAGCTTATCCGCCGCAGGCGACTCTGGAAACACCATATATTTT. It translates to CASSLSAAGDSGNTIYF.

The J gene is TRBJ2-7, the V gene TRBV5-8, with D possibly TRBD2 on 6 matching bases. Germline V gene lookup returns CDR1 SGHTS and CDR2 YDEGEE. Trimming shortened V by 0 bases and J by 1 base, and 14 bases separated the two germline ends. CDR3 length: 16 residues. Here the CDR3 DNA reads TGTGCCAGCAGCTTGGCCACCCGGGGGTATTCCTACGAGCAGTACTTC. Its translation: CASSLATRGYSYEQYF.

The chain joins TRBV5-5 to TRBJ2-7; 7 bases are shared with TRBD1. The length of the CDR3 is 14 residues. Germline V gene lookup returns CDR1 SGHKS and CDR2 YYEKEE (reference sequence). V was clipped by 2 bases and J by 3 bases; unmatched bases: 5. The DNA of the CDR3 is TGTGCCAGCAGCTTCTATACAGGGGACTACGAGCAGTACTTC. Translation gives CASSFYTGDYEQYF.

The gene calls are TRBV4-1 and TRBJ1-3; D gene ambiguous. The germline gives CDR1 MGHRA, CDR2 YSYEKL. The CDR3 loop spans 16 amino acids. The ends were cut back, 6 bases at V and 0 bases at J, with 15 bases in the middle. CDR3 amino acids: CASSQLWGGSGNTIYF. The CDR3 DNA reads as TGCGCCAGCAGTCAACTTTGGGGAGGCTCTGGAAACACCATATATTTT.

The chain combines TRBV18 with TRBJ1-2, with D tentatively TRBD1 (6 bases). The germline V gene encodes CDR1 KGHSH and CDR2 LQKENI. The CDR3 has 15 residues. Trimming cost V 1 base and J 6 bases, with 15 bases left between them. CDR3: CASSPLQGLVHGYTF. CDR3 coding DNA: TGTGCCAGCTCACCACTGCAGGGGTTAGTACATGGCTACACCTTC.

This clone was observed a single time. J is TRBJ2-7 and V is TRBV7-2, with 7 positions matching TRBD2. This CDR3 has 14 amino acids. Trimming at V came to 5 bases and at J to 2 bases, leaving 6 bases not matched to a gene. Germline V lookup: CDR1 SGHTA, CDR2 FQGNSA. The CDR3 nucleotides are TGTGCCAGCAGCGCCCGACTAGCTCCCTACGAGCAGTACTTC. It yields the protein CASSARLAPYEQYF.